What follows are 16 T cell receptor beta chains derived from one specimen sequenced in a study of long-term antiretroviral therapy in people with HIV. The assay, immunoSEQ v3.0, was run at survey level. Only in-frame clones appear in the TCRdb table, and some are missing; sequencing was by immunoSEQ multiplex PCR. The table shows roughly 20,000 clones, with 86% occurring only once. Sequenced here: unsorted PBMCs, sampled 0.5 years after starting antiretroviral therapy. These receptor sequences come from a middle-aged man with HIV.

The chain is built from TRBV5-1 and TRBJ2-3; D unclear. The CDR3 length is 15 residues. CDR1 and CDR2 from the germline V gene are SGHRS and YFSETQ. Trimming removed 2 bases at V and 1 base at J, with 11 bases between. CDR3: CASSFRSDGTDTQYF. The CDR3 nucleotides read TGCGCCAGCAGCTTCCGCTCGGACGGCACAGATACGCAGTATTTT.

In nucleotides, the CDR3 is TGCGCCAGCAGCCTGCCGTGGGACAGACTCAATGAGCAGTTCTTC. This encodes CASSLPWDRLNEQFF. The chain joins TRBV5-1 to TRBJ2-1; TRBD1 aligns across 7 bases. V was clipped by 4 bases and J by 6 bases; unmatched bases: 10. Looked up from germline, CDR1 is SGHRS and CDR2 is YFSETQ. This CDR3 contains 15 residues.

This chain joins TRBV2 and TRBJ2-3; weak D call: TRBD2 (6 bases). The CDR3 spans 15 residues. Trimming left V 5 bases short and J 0 bases short, with 12 bases between. CDR1 and CDR2 (germline): SNHLY, FYNNEI. CDR3 nucleotides: TGTGCCAGCAGTAGCGGGTTAGAGAGCACAGATACGCAGTATTTT. Amino acid sequence: CASSSGLESTDTQYF.

The rearrangement links TRBV18 to TRBJ2-5, with D perhaps matching TRBD1 (6 bases). Germline loops: CDR1 KGHSH, CDR2 LQKENI. The CDR3 is 13 residues long. V shed 6 bases and J shed 4 bases, with 12 bases lying between them. The CDR3 is CASSRQVAETQYF. Written as DNA, the CDR3 is TGTGCCAGCTCCAGACAGGTAGCAGAGACCCAGTACTTC.

This clone appeared once. The V call is TRBV11-2, the J call TRBJ2-7, with D possibly TRBD2 on 6 matching bases. Germline assignment: CDR1 SGHAT and CDR2 FQNNGV. The CDR3 has 13 residues. The V end lost 0 bases, the J end lost 4 bases, and 7 bases lay between the germline ends. The CDR3 nucleotides are TGTGCCAGCAGCTTAGAACGGGGGTACGAGCAGTACTTC. Protein: CASSLERGYEQYF.

V is TRBV2 and J is TRBJ1-4; D call uncertain. The germline V gene has CDR1 SNHLY and CDR2 FYNNEI. The CDR3 has 14 amino acids. The germline V and J ends were trimmed by 8 bases and 2 bases, with 12 bases remaining between them. As DNA, the CDR3 is TGTGCCAGCGGGATCCGGGAGACTAATGAAAAACTGTTTTTT. It encodes CASGIRETNEKLFF.

The V and J genes are TRBV19 and TRBJ2-7; D may be TRBD1 (6 bases). The V end was cut by 1 base, the J end by 6 bases, with 10 bases between. The CDR3 runs to 13 residues. Germline V gene sequence: CDR1 LNHDA, CDR2 SQIVND (reference sequence). The CDR3 region has the DNA TGTGCCAGTAGTATAGCAGCAGGGGTCGAGCAGTACTTC. Protein product: CASSIAAGVEQYF.

The rearrangement uses TRBV6-5 and TRBJ2-7, with D perhaps matching TRBD2 (5 bases). Trimming shortened V by 1 base and J by 2 bases, and 12 bases separated the two germline ends. In germline, CDR1 is MNHEY, CDR2 SVGAGI. CDR3 length equals 15 residues. The CDR3 DNA reads as TGTGCCAGCAGTTACTTGGCCAGGAGGCCCTACGAGCAGTACTTC. Protein product: CASSYLARRPYEQYF.

This chain joins TRBV14 and TRBJ2-4; 7 bases line up with TRBD1. Germline trimming cut 3 bases from V and 0 bases from J; bases unmatched to any gene: 8. Germline V lookup: CDR1 SGHDN, CDR2 FVKESK. The CDR3 is 17 amino acids. The CDR3 reads CASSHTGQQLAKNIQYF. The CDR3 DNA sequence: TGTGCCAGCAGCCACACGGGACAGCAATTAGCCAAAAACATTCAGTACTTC.

The chain combines TRBV11-2 with TRBJ2-7; D is possibly TRBD2 (6 bases). V was cut by 5 bases and J by 6 bases, with 14 bases left in between. This CDR3 has 13 amino acids. Germline values: CDR1 SGHAT, CDR2 FQNNGV. CDR3 bases: TGTGCCAGCAGCCTTCAGTCCGGGGGCGAGCAGTACTTC. Protein product: CASSLQSGGEQYF.

In nucleotides, the CDR3 is TGTGCCAGTAGTATCCAAACCGGGGGACAGGGGATCTATGGCTACACCTTC. This codes for CASSIQTGGQGIYGYTF. The rearrangement links TRBV19 to TRBJ1-2; 10 nucleotides align to TRBD1. This CDR3 spans 17 amino acids. Germline V CDR1 and CDR2: LNHDA, SQIVND (reference sequence). J lost 4 bases, V lost 3 bases, and 11 bases had no gene match.

V gene TRBV28 combines with J gene TRBJ1-6, with a tentative D call TRBD1 (5 bases). Germline V gene sequence: CDR1 MDHEN, CDR2 SYDVKM. Trimming took off 2 bases at V and 3 bases at J, with 17 bases between the two ends. This CDR3 region has 18 residues. CDR3 loop: CASSLIIRVGDYNSPLHF. CDR3 nucleotides: TGTGCCAGCAGTTTAATTATCAGGGTGGGAGACTATAATTCACCCCTCCACTTT.

The V gene is TRBV7-2, the J gene TRBJ1-2; D is uncertain. Looked up from germline, CDR1 is SGHTA and CDR2 is FQGNSA. V shed 5 bases and J shed 4 bases, with 8 bases lying between them. The CDR3 is 12 residues long. DNA of the CDR3: TGTGCCAGCAGCGAGCGGACCTATGGCTACACCTTC. Protein sequence: CASSERTYGYTF.

The chain uses TRBV15 and TRBJ1-5, with 7 nucleotides matching TRBD1. This CDR3 is 17 amino acids long. Trimming took 5 bases from V and 4 from J; bases not matched to a gene: 14. Germline V gene data show CDR1 as LNHNV and CDR2 as YYDKDF (reference sequence). The CDR3 region has the DNA TGTGCCACCAGCGATCAATCCGGGACAGATACGAATCAGCCCCAGCATTTT. Translation: CATSDQSGTDTNQPQHF.

The chain joins TRBV6-5 to TRBJ2-1; 8 bases align to TRBD2. The CDR3 is made up of 16 amino acids. Trimming at V came to 4 bases and at J to 8 bases, leaving 13 bases not matched to a gene. Per the germline V gene, CDR1 is MNHEY and CDR2 is SVGAGI. Here the CDR3 reads CASSSRTSPRIDEQFF. The DNA for the CDR3 is TGTGCCAGCAGTTCCCGGACTAGCCCCCGGATCGATGAGCAGTTCTTC.

The gene calls are TRBV25-1 and TRBJ1-2, with 9 positions matching TRBD1. Germline CDR1 MGHDK, CDR2 SYGVNS. CDR3 size: 14 residues. V shed 3 bases, J shed 7 bases, and the junction held 6 bases outside the gene matches. The CDR3 spells CASSDGTGSSGYTF. For the CDR3, the DNA is TGTGCCAGCAGTGACGGGACAGGGTCCTCTGGCTACACCTTC.